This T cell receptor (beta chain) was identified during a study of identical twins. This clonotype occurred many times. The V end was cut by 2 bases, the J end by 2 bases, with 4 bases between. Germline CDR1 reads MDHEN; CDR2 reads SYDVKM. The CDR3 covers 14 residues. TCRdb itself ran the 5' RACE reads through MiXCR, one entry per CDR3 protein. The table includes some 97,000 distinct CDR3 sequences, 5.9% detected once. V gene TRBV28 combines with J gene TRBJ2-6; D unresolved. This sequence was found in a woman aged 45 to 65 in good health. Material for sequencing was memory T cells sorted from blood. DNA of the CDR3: TGTGCCAGCAGTTTAGGGGCTGGGGCCAACGTCCTGACTTTC. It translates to CASSLGAGANVLTF.